This passage covers 16 T cell receptor beta chains from one sample sequenced in a study of T cell repertoires in cytomegalovirus infection. TCRdb reanalysed the reads using MiXCR and keeps one entry per CDR3 protein. The profile covers some 230,000 distinct CDR3 sequences, with about 20% appearing a single time and roughly 20% taken by the ten largest. Sequencing was performed on CD8+ T cells from PBMCs. Receptor source: a human donor in good health (CMV status not recorded). Some clones in this sample may be carry-over from other donors' samples.

The V gene is TRBV12-3 or TRBV12-4, the J gene TRBJ2-3; 11 bases are shared with TRBD2. The J segment lost 2 bases and the V segment lost 5 bases, leaving 15 bases of the junction unmatched. This CDR3 is built from 19 residues. CDR3 bases: TGTGCCAGCAGTCCCTACGCGAGACTAGCGGGGAAACACACAGATACGCAGTATTTT. Protein sequence: CASSPYARLAGKHTDTQYF.

This clonotype was counted ten times or more. The chain links TRBV28 to TRBJ2-3; 9 nucleotides align to TRBD2. J was trimmed by 0 bases and V by 3 bases; bases with no gene match: 7. The CDR3 consists of 17 residues. The germline V gene has CDR1 MDHEN and CDR2 SYDVKM. In nucleotides, the CDR3 is TGTGCCAGCAGTTTGTTGGCTAGCGGGGTCAGCACAGATACGCAGTATTTT. As protein: CASSLLASGVSTDTQYF.

This clonotype occurred many times. The chain carries TRBV20-1 and TRBJ2-3, with D possibly being TRBD2 (5 bases). V lost 3 bases and J lost 2, with 12 bases in between. The CDR3 contains 14 residues. CDR1 is DFQATT and CDR2 is SNEGSKA in the germline V gene (reference sequence). Here the CDR3 reads CSASGTSNTDTQYF. The DNA for the CDR3 is TGCAGTGCTAGTGGAACTAGTAACACAGATACGCAGTATTTT.

The sample holds many counts of this clonotype. The chain combines TRBV3-1 with TRBJ1-1; D uncertain. Trimming cost V 1 base and J 6 bases, with 9 bases left between them. CDR3 length equals 13 residues. CDR1 and CDR2 (germline): LGHDT, YNNKEL (reference sequence). In nucleotides, the CDR3 is TGTGCCAGCAGCCAAGTTCTCGCGTCTGAAGCTTTCTTT. The encoded protein is CASSQVLASEAFF.

In this sample, this clonotype turned up a few times. The J gene is TRBJ1-1, the V gene TRBV29-1; no clear D gene. Between the trimmed V and J ends, which lost 4 bases and 6 bases, there was a span of 9 bases. The CDR3 totals 11 residues. Germline-derived CDR1 and CDR2 are SQVTM and ANQGSEA. CDR3 DNA: TGCAGCGTTGTCCCCCGTCCTGAAGCTTTCTTT. It is translated as CSVVPRPEAFF.

The table lists this clonotype with a few counts. V usage is TRBV6-2 or TRBV6-3 and J usage is TRBJ2-5; the match to TRBD2 covers 11 bases. Trimming cost V 0 bases and J 4 bases; bases outside gene matches: 4. CDR1 is MNHEY and CDR2 is SVGEGT in the germline V gene. The CDR3 spans 16 residues. Here the CDR3 DNA reads TGTGCCAGCAGTTACTCGCTAGCGGGGGGTGGAGAGACCCAGTACTTC. Translation: CASSYSLAGGGETQYF.

The sample holds many counts of this clonotype. The chain uses TRBV6-1 and TRBJ2-3; no reliable D call. V dropped 4 bases and J dropped 6 bases, with 20 bases sitting between them. The CDR3 length is 16 residues. CDR1 MNHNS and CDR2 SASEGT come from the germline V gene. The CDR3 is CASSGPWAYIWDTQYF. The CDR3 nucleotides are TGTGCCAGCAGTGGTCCATGGGCCTACATATGGGATACGCAGTATTTT.

V and J are TRBV27 and TRBJ1-2, with D maybe TRBD1 (5 bases). The CDR3 loop spans 16 amino acids. CDR1 is MNHEY and CDR2 is SMNVEV in the germline V gene (reference sequence). Trimming stripped 6 bases from V and 1 base from J, with 18 bases between. CDR3 sequence: CASSPSGGEHNYGYTF. DNA for the CDR3: TGTGCCAGCAGCCCAAGTGGAGGGGAACATAACTATGGCTACACCTTC.

This clonotype was seen only a few times. V gene TRBV20-1 combines with J gene TRBJ1-6; D is possibly TRBD1 (6 bases). The CDR3 runs 17 residues. Germline V CDR1 and CDR2: DFQATT, SNEGSKA (reference sequence). V lost 0 bases to trimming and J lost 7 bases, with 19 bases between them. The CDR3 reads CSARDVGGGLENSPLHF. CDR3 bases: TGCAGTGCTAGAGATGTAGGTGGGGGGCTGGAAAATTCACCCCTCCACTTT.

Here the CDR3 reads CASSGGGENQPQHF. The CDR3 nucleotides are TGTGCCAGCAGTGGAGGGGGCGAAAATCAGCCCCAGCATTTT. This chain uses TRBV25-1 with TRBJ1-5; 7 bases are shared with TRBD1. This CDR3 has 14 residues. The V gene end was trimmed by 4 bases and the J gene end by 4 bases; junction bases not matched to a gene: 4. The germline V gene has CDR1 MGHDK and CDR2 SYGVNS.

The gene calls are TRBV5-6 and TRBJ2-7; perhaps TRBD1 as D (6 bases). The V gene's germline CDR1 is SGHDT and CDR2 YYEEEE. V shed 1 base and J shed 6 bases, with 11 bases lying between them. The CDR3 covers 13 residues. The CDR3 is CASSLTQGLEQYF. The CDR3 DNA reads as TGTGCCAGCAGCTTGACCCAGGGGCTCGAGCAGTACTTC.

The rearrangement links TRBV24-1 to TRBJ2-1; 8 positions agree with TRBD1. This CDR3 has 13 residues. The V segment lost 9 bases and the J segment 4 bases; nucleotides outside the gene matches: 4. In germline, CDR1 is KGHDR, CDR2 SFDVKD. Here the CDR3 DNA reads TGTGCCACCGGGACAGGCACTTACAATGAGCAGTTCTTC. It specifies CATGTGTYNEQFF.

The chain employs TRBV20-1 and TRBJ1-2, with D tentatively TRBD1 (5 bases). The CDR3 consists of 15 residues. The V end lost 0 bases, the J end lost 3 bases, and 14 bases lay between the germline ends. Germline-derived CDR1 and CDR2 are DFQATT and SNEGSKA (reference sequence). The CDR3 DNA sequence: TGCAGTGCTAGAGATCATCGGGACGCCGACTATGGCTACACCTTC. It codes for CSARDHRDADYGYTF.

This clonotype was picked up a small number of times. The chain has TRBV7-6 and TRBJ1-1; 9 bases are shared with TRBD1. Germline V lookup: CDR1 SGHVS, CDR2 FNYEAQ. Trimming at V came to 3 bases and at J to 10 bases, leaving 9 bases not matched to a gene. There are 14 residues in the CDR3. The DNA for the CDR3 is TGTGCCAGCAGCTTCCGGGGGGACAGGGCAGGAGCTTTCTTT. This encodes CASSFRGDRAGAFF.

This clonotype was seen a few times. CDR3 protein: CSAERVAGGTDTQYF. The CDR3 region has the DNA TGCAGTGCCGAACGAGTAGCGGGGGGAACAGATACGCAGTATTTT. This chain joins TRBV20-1 and TRBJ2-3; the match to TRBD2 covers 10 bases. The CDR3 length is 15 residues. The V and J ends lost 6 bases and 3 bases, in that order; junction bases with no gene match: 9. Germline V CDR1 and CDR2: DFQATT, SNEGSKA (reference sequence).

At least ten counts were recorded for this clonotype. The chain combines TRBV12-3 or TRBV12-4 with TRBJ2-5, with D hard to call. The CDR3 is made up of 15 amino acids. The V and J ends lost 5 bases and 5 bases respectively, with 18 bases between them. The CDR3: CASSPRDRDVETQYF. The DNA of the CDR3 is TGTGCCAGCAGTCCCCGCGACCGCGACGTGGAGACCCAGTACTTC.